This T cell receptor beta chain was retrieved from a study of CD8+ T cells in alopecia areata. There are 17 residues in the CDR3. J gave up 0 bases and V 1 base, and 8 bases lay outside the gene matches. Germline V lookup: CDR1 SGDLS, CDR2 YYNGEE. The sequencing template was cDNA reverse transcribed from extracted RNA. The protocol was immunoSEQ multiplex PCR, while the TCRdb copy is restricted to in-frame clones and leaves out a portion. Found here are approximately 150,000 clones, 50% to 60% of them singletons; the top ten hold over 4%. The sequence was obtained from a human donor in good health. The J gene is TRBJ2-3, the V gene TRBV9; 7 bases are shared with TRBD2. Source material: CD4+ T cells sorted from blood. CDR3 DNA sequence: TGTGCCAGCAGCGTAATCCCTAGCGGCGGTAGCACAGATACGCAGTATTTT. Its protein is CASSVIPSGGSTDTQYF. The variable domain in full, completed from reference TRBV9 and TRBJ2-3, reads DSGVTQTPKHLITATGQRVTLRCSPRSGDLSVYWYQQSLDQGLQFLIQYYNGEERAKGNILERFSAQQFPDLHSELNLSSLELGDSALYFCASSVIPSGGSTDTQYFGPGTRLTVL.